These 4 T cell receptor beta chains came from one sample sequenced in a study of blood T cell repertoires in COVID-19. Assay: immunoSEQ multiplex PCR; the TCRdb copy retains only in-frame clones and omits some. The sample includes around 150,000 clones, around nine tenths of them seen just once. Sequenced material: peripheral blood. Receptors were obtained from a human donor in a cohort sampled during active COVID-19.

This clone appeared a single time. V gene TRBV12-3 or TRBV12-4 combines with J gene TRBJ2-7, with 7 bases identical to TRBD2. The length of the CDR3 is 13 residues. V lost 5 bases and J lost 6; bases outside the gene matches: 7. CDR3 DNA sequence: TGTGCCAGCAGTCCCACTAGCGTCGCCGAGCAGTACTTC. Amino acids: CASSPTSVAEQYF.

V and J are TRBV7-2 and TRBJ2-7; 11 bases fit TRBD2. This CDR3 comprises 16 residues. V trimming: 1 base; J trimming: 5 bases; junction bases outside the gene matches: 7. Germline CDR1 reads SGHTA; CDR2 reads FQGNSA. CDR3 sequence: CASSLGASGGTNEQYF. In DNA, the CDR3 is TGTGCCAGCAGCTTAGGGGCTAGCGGGGGGACCAACGAGCAGTACTTC.

The genes are TRBV28 and TRBJ2-7; tentatively, D is TRBD2 (6 bases). CDR3 length: 16 amino acids. The germline gives CDR1 MDHEN, CDR2 SYDVKM. V was cut by 5 bases and J by 3 bases, with 20 bases left in between. CDR3 bases: TGTGCCAGCAGTACCGTGAGGGAGGCGCCTATCTACGAGCAGTACTTC. It is translated as CASSTVREAPIYEQYF.

The gene calls are TRBV11-3 and TRBJ2-1; tentative D call: TRBD2 (6 bases). Trimming took off 5 bases at V and 4 bases at J, with 21 bases between the two ends. Germline V gives CDR1 SGHNT, CDR2 YENEEA. This CDR3 spans 17 amino acids. The CDR3 here is CASSASTGLLYYNEQFF. The CDR3 coding sequence is TGTGCCAGCAGCGCATCAACGGGACTCTTGTATTACAATGAGCAGTTCTTC.